This is a list of T cell receptor beta chains from one sample in a study of neurological immune-mediated disorders. TCRdb re-called the 5' RACE reads through MiXCR, storing one row per CDR3 protein. The sample consists of roughly 65,000 distinct CDR3 sequences, over 4% of them appearing once. Sequences were obtained from PBMCs. The receptors were gathered from a human donor with multiple sclerosis. The donor label of this sample is uncertain. Both conserved end residues are part of each CDR3. A D gene is named only where the DNA matches it firmly. Clone size is shown for a subset of rows, as once, few, many or a class of expanded clone.

J | size | V | D | DNA | CDR3
TRBJ2-1 | many | TRBV4-1 | . | TGCGCCAGCAGCCGAACGGGACTTCCGCGTGACAATGAGCAGTTCTTC | CASSRTGLPRDNEQFF
TRBJ2-1 | few | TRBV20-1 | TRBD2 | TGCAGTGCCCCCCCCTATGGGTTAGCGGGGGTGGAGCAGTTCTTC | CSAPPYGLAGVEQFF
TRBJ1-1 | many | TRBV5-1 | . | TGCGCCAGCAGCTTGATATTACAGGCAAGGGGAAACACTGAAGCTTTCTTT | CASSLILQARGNTEAFF
TRBJ2-7 | many | TRBV20-1 | . | TGCAGTGCCGGACAGCCGGGGGACGAGCAGTACTTC | CSAGQPGDEQYF
TRBJ2-7 | many | TRBV24-1 | TRBD1 | TGTGCCACCAGTGATGACCGGGACAGGGGGCACAACGAGCAGTACTTC | CATSDDRDRGHNEQYF
TRBJ1-2 | . | TRBV12-3/TRBV12-4 | TRBD1 | TGTGCCAGCAGGGAGTCAACGGGACAGGAGGCTGGCTACACCTTC | CASRESTGQEAGYTF
TRBJ1-3 | many | TRBV4-2 | . | TGTGCCAGCAGCCAAGTATCGAGACAGGCCCTCTCTGGAAACACCATATATTTT | CASSQVSRQALSGNTIYF
TRBJ1-1 | few | TRBV10-2 | . | TGCGCCAGCAGTGAGTCTCTTGGGATGAACACTGAAGCTTTCTTT | CASSESLGMNTEAFF
TRBJ2-7 | many | TRBV12-3/TRBV12-4 | TRBD2 | TGTGCCAGCAGGCCCCGGGAGGCAAATCGGGGCGAGCAGTACTTC | CASRPREANRGEQYF
TRBJ1-5 | many | TRBV7-9 | . | TGTGCCAGCAGCCGGTCGTCCGCAGGGGATCAGCCCCAGCATTTT | CASSRSSAGDQPQHF
TRBJ2-3 | many | TRBV2 | TRBD2 | TGTGCCAGCAGGACGGGACTAGCGTCCACAGATACGCAGTATTTT | CASRTGLASTDTQYF
TRBJ2-7 | many | TRBV6-5 | . | TGTGCCAGCAGTCGAAGGAGGGGGTACGAGCAGTACTTC | CASSRRRGYEQYF
TRBJ1-1 | few | TRBV19 | TRBD1 | TGTGCCAGTAGTATAGGTGCCAACAGGGGTAGCACTGAAGCTTTCTTT | CASSIGANRGSTEAFF
TRBJ1-1 | many | TRBV5-1 | TRBD1 | TGCGCCAGCAGCTTAGTGGGACAGGACCGGCTTGAAGCTTTCTTT | CASSLVGQDRLEAFF
TRBJ2-3 | . | TRBV5-1 | TRBD2 | TGCGCCAGCACCATTTCCGGGACTAGTGGCAATACGCAGTATTTT | CASTISGTSGNTQYF
TRBJ1-2 | many | TRBV6-5 | TRBD1 | TGTGCCAGCAGTTACAGAAAAGGGGGCGTGGTTGGCTACACCTTC | CASSYRKGGVVGYTF
TRBJ2-1 | many | TRBV9 | TRBD2 | TGTGCCAGCAGCGCGCTAGCGGGGGGGATTAATGAGCAGTTCTTC | CASSALAGGINEQFF
TRBJ1-1 | many | TRBV5-1 | . | TGCGCCAGCAGCTTAACCAGACTGAACACTGAAGCTTTCTTT | CASSLTRLNTEAFF
TRBJ1-6 | many | TRBV15 | . | TGTGCCACCAGCAGAGCCCCTGGGTCAGTTTCACCCCTCCACTTT | CATSRAPGSVSPLHF
TRBJ1-6 | many | TRBV20-1 | . | TGCAGTGCTAGGCTGAGCCCTGGAGGCCCTAATTCACCCCTCCACTTT | CSARLSPGGPNSPLHF
TRBJ2-7 | many | TRBV5-1 | . | TGCGCCAGCAGCATAGGGGAATTGGGCTACGAGCAGTACTTC | CASSIGELGYEQYF
TRBJ2-1 | many | TRBV29-1 | . | TGCAGCCAGACCATAATCACTGAGCAGTTCTTC | CSQTIITEQFF
TRBJ1-1 | many | TRBV7-2 | TRBD1 | TGTGCCAGCAGCTTGGCGGACAGGGGGCACACTGAAGCTTTCTTT | CASSLADRGHTEAFF
TRBJ2-5 | many | TRBV29-1 | . | TGCAGCGTTGAAAAAGGACAAAGGACGGAGACCCAGTACTTC | CSVEKGQRTETQYF
TRBJ1-5 | many | TRBV2 | . | TGTGCCTGCAGCCTTGGGGAAAATCAGCCCCAGCATTTT | CACSLGENQPQHF
TRBJ1-2 | many | TRBV5-1 | . | TGCGCCAGCAGCTTAGGAGGCCGCAGTTATGGCTACACCTTC | CASSLGGRSYGYTF
TRBJ2-7 | many | TRBV5-1 | TRBD2 | TGCGCCAGCACCCCTCCTCGGGGGGGCCCCAACGAGCAGTACTTC | CASTPPRGGPNEQYF
TRBJ2-7 | many | TRBV5-5 | TRBD1 | TGTGCCAGCAGCTCCACAGGGGTTCACTACGAGCAGTACTTC | CASSSTGVHYEQYF
TRBJ2-2 | many | TRBV11-1 | TRBD1 | TGTGCCAGCAGCTGGACAGGGACTCCCGGGGAGCTGTTTTTT | CASSWTGTPGELFF
TRBJ2-7 | many | TRBV11-2 | . | TGTGCCAGCAGTTATTACAGGGATGCCCACGAGCAGTACTTC | CASSYYRDAHEQYF
TRBJ2-3 | many | TRBV9 | TRBD2 | TGTGCCAGCAGCCCCCGCCTCGGCGCGGGGGGTACCAGCACAGATACGCAGTATTTT | CASSPRLGAGGTSTDTQYF
TRBJ1-5 | many | TRBV27 | . | TGTGCCAGCAGTTTCTATAGCAATCAGCCCCAGCATTTT | CASSFYSNQPQHF
TRBJ2-2 | many | TRBV12-3/TRBV12-4 | . | TGTGCCAGCAGTCACAGAGACACCGGGGAGCTGTTTTTT | CASSHRDTGELFF
TRBJ2-7 | many | TRBV10-2 | TRBD1 | TGCGCCAGCCAGGACAGGGGGGCTTCCTACGAGCAGTACTTC | CASQDRGASYEQYF
TRBJ1-3 | many | TRBV6-5 | . | TGTGCCAGCAGTACGACGACAGCTGGAAACACCATATATTTT | CASSTTTAGNTIYF
TRBJ2-3 | many | TRBV5-6 | . | TGTGCCAGCAGCTTACCTGGAGCCAGGACCACAGATACGCAGTATTTT | CASSLPGARTTDTQYF
TRBJ2-3 | many | TRBV5-5 | TRBD2 | TGTGCCAGCAGCTCGTTTAGCGGGGGGGCCAAGGATACGCAGTATTTT | CASSSFSGGAKDTQYF
TRBJ1-2 | many | TRBV3-1 | . | TGTGCCAGCAGCCAAGATCGTGGCTACACCTTC | CASSQDRGYTF
TRBJ1-6 | few | TRBV19 | . | TGTGCCAGTAGTCTTTGGGGAGGGGAAAATTCACCCCTCCACTTT | CASSLWGGENSPLHF
TRBJ2-3 | many | TRBV9 | TRBD1 | TGTGCCAGCACCCTAGACAGGGTCCCAGATACGCAGTATTTT | CASTLDRVPDTQYF
TRBJ1-4 | many | TRBV5-1 | . | TGCGCCAGCAGCTTGGGAGCGGCCACAGGGATCCCTAATGAAAAACTGTTTTTT | CASSLGAATGIPNEKLFF
TRBJ2-7 | many | TRBV11-2 | . | TGTGCCAGCAGCTTAGTGGGGTGGGTGAAGGTGGACTACGAGCAGTACTTC | CASSLVGWVKVDYEQYF
TRBJ1-6 | many | TRBV5-6 | . | TGTGCCAGCAGCCCGCGGACGGGAATTAATTCACCCCTCCACTTT | CASSPRTGINSPLHF
TRBJ1-2 | many | TRBV7-9 | . | TGTGCCAGCAGTATACAGGGTTTGAACTATGGCTACACCTTC | CASSIQGLNYGYTF
TRBJ1-2 | many | TRBV15 | . | TGTGCCACCAGCAGAGATTGGGGATCCTACTATGGCTACACCTTC | CATSRDWGSYYGYTF
TRBJ1-4 | many | TRBV5-1 | . | TGCGCCAGCAGCTTGGAGGCAACTAATGAAAAACTGTTTTTT | CASSLEATNEKLFF
TRBJ2-1 | many | TRBV5-1 | . | TGCGCCAGCAGCTTGGGAGCAGGGACAACCTACAATGAGCAGTTCTTC | CASSLGAGTTYNEQFF
TRBJ1-1 | many | TRBV13 | . | TGTGCCAGCAGCTTGTTTGACCGATTTGAAGCTTTCTTT | CASSLFDRFEAFF
TRBJ2-1 | many | TRBV29-1 | TRBD2 | TGCAGCGTGGTAGGGAGGGACCGCTTGAGCTCCTACAATGAGCAGTTCTTC | CSVVGRDRLSSYNEQFF
TRBJ1-1 | many | TRBV5-1 | . | TGCGCCAGCAGCCCCAAGTTTCAAGTTGAAGCTTTCTTT | CASSPKFQVEAFF
TRBJ1-2 | many | TRBV10-2 | . | TGCGCCAGCACCAGACGGGGGGCAGGGGACTATGGCTACACCTTC | CASTRRGAGDYGYTF
TRBJ2-3 | many | TRBV9 | TRBD2 | TGTGCCAGCAGCGTAGCAAGCGGGGGGGCCGTAAATACGCAGTATTTT | CASSVASGGAVNTQYF
TRBJ2-2 | few | TRBV20-1 | TRBD2 | TGCAGTGCTAGAGTCTCGCGGGGGGGGCGCAGGGACGGGGAGCTGTTTTTT | CSARVSRGGRRDGELFF
TRBJ2-7 | medium-sized | TRBV7-2 | TRBD2 | TGTGCCAGCAGCTTAGCGGGACTATCCTACGAGCAGTACTTC | CASSLAGLSYEQYF